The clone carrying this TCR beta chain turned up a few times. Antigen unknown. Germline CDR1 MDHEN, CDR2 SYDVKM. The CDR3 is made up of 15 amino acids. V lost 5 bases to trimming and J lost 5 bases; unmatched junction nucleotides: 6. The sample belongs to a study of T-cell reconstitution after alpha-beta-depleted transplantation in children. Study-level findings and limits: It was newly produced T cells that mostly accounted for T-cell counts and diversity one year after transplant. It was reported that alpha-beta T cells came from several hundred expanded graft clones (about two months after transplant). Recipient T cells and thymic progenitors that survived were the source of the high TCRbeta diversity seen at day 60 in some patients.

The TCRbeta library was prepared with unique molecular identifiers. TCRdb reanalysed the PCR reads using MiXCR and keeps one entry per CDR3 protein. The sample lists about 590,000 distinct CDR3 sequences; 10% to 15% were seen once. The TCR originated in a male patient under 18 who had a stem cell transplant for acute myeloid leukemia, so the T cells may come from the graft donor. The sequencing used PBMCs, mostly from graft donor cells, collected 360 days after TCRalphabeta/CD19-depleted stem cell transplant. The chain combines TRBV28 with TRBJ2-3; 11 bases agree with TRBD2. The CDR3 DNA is TGTGCCAGCAGTCATAGCGGGAGGGAAGGAGATACGCAGTATTTT. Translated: CASSHSGREGDTQYF.